The 25 T cell receptor beta chains listed next were all sequenced from one sample in a study of shared clonotypes between healthy human individuals. Here immunoSEQ multiplex PCR was the method, and the copy in TCRdb shows in-frame clones only, minus some. The sample lists roughly 1,500,000 clones, around 98% occurring once. The sample taken for sequencing was naive CD4+ T cells sorted from blood. Sample subset: CD45RA+ positively selected. The receptors were sampled from a man aged 25 to 40 in good health.

The chain joins TRBV19 to TRBJ2-7; possibly TRBD2 for D (7 bases). From germline, CDR1 is LNHDA and CDR2 SQIVND (reference sequence). The germline V and J ends were trimmed by 5 bases and 2 bases, with 13 bases remaining between them. The CDR3 covers 14 residues. In nucleotides, the CDR3 is TGTGCCAGTAGTTCTTGGGGGGGCACCTACGAGCAGTACTTC. It yields the protein CASSSWGGTYEQYF. The full variable domain, with the rest looked up from reference TRBV19 and TRBJ2-7, is DGGITQSPKYLFRKEGQNVTLSCEQNLNHDAMYWYRQDPGQGLRLIYYSQIVNDFQKGDIAEGYSVSREKKESFPLTVTSAQKNPTAFYLCASSSWGGTYEQYFGPGTRLTVT.

This chain uses TRBV18 with TRBJ2-5; D is undetermined. CDR3 length equals 14 residues. Germline V gene data show CDR1 as KGHSH and CDR2 as LQKENI. The V and J ends lost 1 base and 2 bases respectively, with 8 bases between them. The CDR3, as DNA: TGTGCCAGCTCACCACGGATGGGTCAAGAGACCCAGTACTTC. Encoded protein: CASSPRMGQETQYF.

The chain couples TRBV5-4 to TRBJ2-7; TRBD1 matches 7 bases. In germline, CDR1 is SGHNT, CDR2 YYREEE (reference sequence). The CDR3 is made up of 14 amino acids. V was clipped by 4 bases and J by 4 bases; unmatched bases: 8. CDR3 DNA: TGTGCCAGCAGCGTATACAGGGGACCGTACGAGCAGTACTTC. This translates into CASSVYRGPYEQYF.

J is TRBJ2-3 and V is TRBV4-3; D gene uncertain. The CDR3 loop spans 17 amino acids. Germline lookup yields CDR1 LGHNA and CDR2 YSLEER. Trimming shortened V by 0 bases and J by 6 bases, and 19 bases separated the two germline ends. The CDR3 spells CASSQDLNRNKRDTQYF. The CDR3, as DNA: TGCGCCAGCAGCCAAGATTTGAACCGAAATAAACGGGATACGCAGTATTTT.

V usage is TRBV9 and J usage is TRBJ1-5; 9 bases are a match to TRBD1. CDR3 length equals 22 residues. CDR1 and CDR2 from the germline V gene are SGDLS and YYNGEE. V trimming: 0 bases; J trimming: 0 bases; junction bases outside the gene matches: 19. The CDR3 DNA sequence: TGTGCCAGCAGCGTAGAGGAATCGGTCTGTTCTAGGGACAGGGTTAGCAATCAGCCCCAGCATTTT. It encodes CASSVEESVCSRDRVSNQPQHF.

The V and J genes are TRBV5-4 and TRBJ2-1; D call uncertain. The CDR3 is made up of 15 amino acids. Germline V lookup: CDR1 SGHNT, CDR2 YYREEE (reference sequence). With 2 bases removed from V and 4 bases from J, the gap between germline ends came to 13 bases. The CDR3 here is CASSFKGWAYNEQFF. The CDR3 DNA is TGTGCCAGCAGCTTTAAGGGATGGGCGTACAATGAGCAGTTCTTC.

This clone was detected once. The gene calls are TRBV15 and TRBJ2-1; D call uncertain. V was shortened by 0 bases and J by 15 bases, with 15 bases between the two germline ends. The length of the CDR3 is 13 residues. Germline V lookup: CDR1 LNHNV, CDR2 YYDKDF (reference sequence). The CDR3 reads CATSRDAGGTGFF. The CDR3 DNA follows: TGTGCCACCAGCAGAGATGCAGGCGGTACTGGGTTCTTC.

The rearrangement joins TRBV25-1 to TRBJ2-3; TRBD2 aligns across 16 bases. The CDR3 runs 16 residues. Losses at the gene ends were 7 bases for V and 0 bases for J; bases not matched to a gene: 1. In germline, CDR1 is MGHDK, CDR2 SYGVNS. CDR3 nucleotides: TGTGCCAGCAAGGGACTAGCGGGGGGGAGCACAGATACGCAGTATTTT. Residues: CASKGLAGGSTDTQYF.

This chain links TRBV4-3 with TRBJ2-7, with D unresolved. This CDR3 region has 15 residues. V gave up 0 bases and J gave up 5 bases, with 14 bases separating them. CDR1 is LGHNA and CDR2 is YSLEER in the germline V gene. The CDR3 nucleotides are TGCGCCAGCAGCCAAGATATAATAAGAGAGGACGAGCAGTACTTC. It specifies CASSQDIIREDEQYF.

V gene TRBV7-9 combines with J gene TRBJ2-5; D is unresolved. The CDR3 is 15 residues long. V dropped 5 bases and J dropped 0 bases, with 13 bases sitting between them. The germline gives CDR1 SEHNR, CDR2 FQNEAQ (reference sequence). The chain's CDR3 is CASSADRRYQETQYF. As DNA, the CDR3 is TGTGCCAGCAGCGCCGACCGCAGGTACCAAGAGACCCAGTACTTC.

A word on this clone: Sequence at one end of the junction differs from germline and may be a read error. The CDR3 region is CASSNRDTYEKLFF. The CDR3 nucleotides read TGTGCCAGCAGTAACCGGGACACTTACGAAAAATTGTTTTTT. V usage is TRBV28 and J usage is TRBJ1-4, with D possibly matching TRBD1 (6 bases). Germline V gene data show CDR1 as MDHEN and CDR2 as SYDVKM. The CDR3 contains 14 residues.

The J gene is TRBJ2-7, the V gene TRBV15, with 10 nucleotides matching TRBD2. CDR1 is LNHNV, CDR2 YYDKDF, per germline (reference sequence). Trimming took 3 bases from V and 2 from J; bases not matched to a gene: 10. The CDR3 length is 17 residues. CDR3 DNA: TGTGCCACCAGCAGCCGCCCACTAGCGGGGAGAACCTACGAGCAGTACTTC. This translates into CATSSRPLAGRTYEQYF.

This chain links TRBV10-3 with TRBJ1-1; D perhaps matches TRBD1 (5 bases). Trimming took 4 bases from V and 0 from J, leaving 9 bases between them. The CDR3 extends over 14 amino acids. Germline lookup yields CDR1 ENHRY and CDR2 SYGVKD. The DNA of the CDR3 is TGTGCCATCAGTGCCGACAGCTTGAACACTGAAGCTTTCTTT. Amino acids: CAISADSLNTEAFF.

The chain is built from TRBV5-1 and TRBJ2-7; 11 nucleotides match TRBD1. This CDR3 comprises 15 residues. Germline V CDR1 and CDR2: SGHRS, YFSETQ. J was trimmed by 4 bases and V by 3 bases; bases with no gene match: 6. CDR3 amino acids: CASSSRTGGAYEQYF. CDR3 DNA sequence: TGCGCCAGCAGCTCTCGGACAGGGGGCGCGTACGAGCAGTACTTC.

The chain uses TRBV11-2 and TRBJ2-7; no definite D call. CDR1 is SGHAT, CDR2 FQNNGV, per germline. V lost 2 bases and J 2 bases, leaving 7 bases between the germline ends. The CDR3 is 13 residues long. The CDR3, as DNA: TGTGCCAGCAGCTTAAACTCAGCCTACGAGCAGTACTTC. Protein sequence: CASSLNSAYEQYF.

This rearrangement joins TRBV6-5 to TRBJ2-3, with D hard to call. V lost 4 bases and J lost 1, with 9 bases in between. The CDR3 covers 14 residues. Germline V CDR1 and CDR2: MNHEY, SVGAGI. CDR3 DNA sequence: TGTGCCAGCAGTTTGACCCTTGGCACAGATACGCAGTATTTT. Translated: CASSLTLGTDTQYF.

In regard to this clone: In the same sample, other DNA sequences code for this CDR3. The chain employs TRBV18 and TRBJ1-1, with D possibly matching TRBD1 (5 bases). This CDR3 comprises 14 residues. CDR1 KGHSH and CDR2 LQKENI come from the germline V gene. V was pared by 6 bases and J by 0 bases, with 11 bases between. CDR3 region: CASSLRGMNTEAFF. Here the CDR3 DNA reads TGTGCCAGCTCCCTAAGGGGAATGAACACTGAAGCTTTCTTT.

The chain joins TRBV7-3 to TRBJ2-1; 7 positions agree with TRBD1. V lost 2 bases and J lost 4; bases outside the gene matches: 5. The germline gives CDR1 SGHTA, CDR2 FQGTGA. The CDR3 has 15 amino acids. CDR3 nucleotide sequence: TGTGCCAGCAGCTTATTGGGGACAGATTACAATGAGCAGTTCTTC. It translates to CASSLLGTDYNEQFF.

This clone appeared once. The chain combines TRBV7-2 with TRBJ2-7, with 9 bases that match TRBD1. The CDR3 spans 16 residues. Germline CDR1 and CDR2: SGHTA and FQGNSA. J lost 2 bases, V lost 5 bases, and 10 bases had no gene match. The CDR3 sequence: CASSLTPGTGTYEQYF. The CDR3 coding sequence is TGTGCCAGCAGCCTAACCCCCGGGACAGGGACCTACGAGCAGTACTTC.

V gene TRBV5-1 combines with J gene TRBJ2-5; D is unresolved. V lost 0 bases, J lost 1 base, and 16 bases lay in between. The germline V gene has CDR1 SGHRS and CDR2 YFSETQ. The CDR3 covers 17 residues. The CDR3 nucleotides read TGCGCCAGCAGCTTGGGAGTTTCGGCTTACTCCCAAGAGACCCAGTACTTC. It translates to CASSLGVSAYSQETQYF.

The chain employs TRBV29-1 and TRBJ2-3; D is possibly TRBD1 or TRBD2 (5 bases each). CDR1 SQVTM and CDR2 ANQGSEA come from the germline V gene. Trimming took off 0 bases at V and 2 bases at J, with 18 bases between the two ends. There are 17 residues in the CDR3. The CDR3 here is CSVEDLAGRGNTDTQYF. The CDR3 bases are TGCAGCGTTGAAGATCTGGCAGGGAGAGGAAACACAGATACGCAGTATTTT.

The rearrangement links TRBV19 to TRBJ1-1, with a possible D match to TRBD1 (5 bases). The CDR3 spans 12 residues. CDR1 LNHDA and CDR2 SQIVND come from the germline V gene (reference sequence). Deletions cut 8 bases from V and 9 bases from J, with 16 bases between. The CDR3 is CASLEPGYQAFF. The CDR3 bases are TGTGCCAGTTTGGAACCAGGGTACCAAGCTTTCTTT.

This chain joins TRBV6-1 and TRBJ2-7, with a possible D match to TRBD2 (7 bases). Deletions cut 7 bases from V and 6 bases from J, with 22 bases between. This CDR3 has 15 residues. The germline gives CDR1 MNHNS, CDR2 SASEGT. The CDR3 nucleotides are TGTGCCAGCACGGGGGGCACCGCAGGAGTACGCGAGCAGTACTTC. It encodes CASTGGTAGVREQYF.

Points on this clone: Other nucleotide sequences in the sample specify the same CDR3. The chain has TRBV18 and TRBJ1-5, with a tentative D call TRBD1 (6 bases). There are 13 residues in the CDR3. Trimming pared 4 bases from V and 4 bases from J, leaving 8 bases between. The germline V gene has CDR1 KGHSH and CDR2 LQKENI. CDR3 sequence: CASSRTDNQPQHF. CDR3 bases: TGTGCCAGCTCACGGACAGATAATCAGCCCCAGCATTTT.

This chain links TRBV4-2 with TRBJ2-1; the match to TRBD2 covers 11 bases. Germline-derived CDR1 and CDR2 are LGHNA and YNFKEQ. CDR3 length: 21 residues. V trimming: 2 bases; J trimming: 0 bases; junction bases outside the gene matches: 15. In DNA form, the CDR3 reads TGTGCCAGCAGCCAAATGAACGGGGGACTAGCGGCCCTTAGCTCCTACAATGAGCAGTTCTTC. It yields the protein CASSQMNGGLAALSSYNEQFF.